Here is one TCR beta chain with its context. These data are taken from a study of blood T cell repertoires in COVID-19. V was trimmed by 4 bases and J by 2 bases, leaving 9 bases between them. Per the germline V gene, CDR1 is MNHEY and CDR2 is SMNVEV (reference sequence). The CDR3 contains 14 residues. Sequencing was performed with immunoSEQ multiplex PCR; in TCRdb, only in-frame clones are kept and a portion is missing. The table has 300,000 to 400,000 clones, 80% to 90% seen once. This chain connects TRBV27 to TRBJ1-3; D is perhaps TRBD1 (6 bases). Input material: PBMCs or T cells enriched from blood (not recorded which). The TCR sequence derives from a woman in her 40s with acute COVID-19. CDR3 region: CASSSAGAGNTIYF. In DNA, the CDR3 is TGTGCCAGCAGTTCCGCAGGGGCTGGAAACACCATATATTTT.